The 20 T cell receptor beta chains presented below share a single source sample, sequenced in a study of shared clonotypes between healthy human individuals. Terminally differentiated effector memory CD45RA+ cells were excluded from the naive CD8 cells, which were CD45RO-negative and positively selected for CCR7. Measured with immunoSEQ multiplex PCR; TCRdb has only the in-frame clones, and not every one. The table has roughly 2 million clones, about 95% seen once. Input material: naive CD8+ T cells sorted from blood. The receptors originated from a man aged 18-30 years in good health.

The chain links TRBV5-8 to TRBJ1-5, with D tentatively TRBD1 (6 bases). Germline V gives CDR1 SGHTS, CDR2 YDEGEE. V was pared by 5 bases and J by 7 bases, with 13 bases between. The CDR3 length is 13 residues. Written as DNA, the CDR3 is TGTGCCAGCAGGAACAGGGTCGACCAGCCCCAGCATTTT. It is translated as CASRNRVDQPQHF.

As concerns this clone: Distinct nucleotide sequences in the sample also encode this CDR3. This chain uses TRBV5-5 with TRBJ2-7; no definite D call. CDR3 length: 11 residues. Trimming stripped 4 bases from V and 2 bases from J, with 4 bases between. CDR1 and CDR2 from the germline V gene are SGHKS and YYEKEE (reference sequence). Here the CDR3 DNA reads TGTGCCAGCAGCCTGACCTACGAGCAGTACTTC. It is translated as CASSLTYEQYF.

The chain joins TRBV7-9 to TRBJ2-1; no clear D gene. CDR3 length equals 12 residues. V dropped 5 bases and J dropped 5 bases, with 7 bases sitting between them. Looked up from germline, CDR1 is SEHNR and CDR2 is FQNEAQ (reference sequence). The CDR3 DNA follows: TGTGCCAGCAGCCATAGGGACAATGAGCAGTTCTTC. It codes for CASSHRDNEQFF.

In nucleotides, the CDR3 is TGCGCCAGCAGTGACCTTATGCCGGGACCCGAGCAGTTCTTC. Encoded protein: CASSDLMPGPEQFF. The chain is built from TRBV10-2 and TRBJ2-1; D is possibly TRBD1 or TRBD2 (5 bases each). The V end was cut by 3 bases, the J end by 10 bases, with 16 bases between. The CDR3 extends over 14 amino acids. Per the germline V gene, CDR1 is WSHSY and CDR2 is SAAADI.

This clone was seen repeatedly, ten times or more. This CDR3 is also generated by other DNA sequences in the sample. The gene calls are TRBV6-5 and TRBJ1-1; no clear D gene. V was cut by 0 bases and J by 1 base, with 6 bases left in between. CDR1 is MNHEY and CDR2 is SVGAGI in the germline V gene. This CDR3 contains 14 residues. The DNA of the CDR3 is TGTGCCAGCAGTTACTCGGAGGGGAACACTGAAGCTTTCTTT. Encoded protein: CASSYSEGNTEAFF.

V usage is TRBV4-3 and J usage is TRBJ2-1; either TRBD1 or TRBD2 may fit D (5 bases each). From germline, CDR1 is LGHNA and CDR2 YSLEER. The CDR3 totals 16 residues. V shed 0 bases and J shed 1 base, with 10 bases lying between them. In DNA, the CDR3 is TGCGCCAGCAGCCAAGATGGGGACCTATCCTACAATGAGCAGTTCTTC. The encoded protein is CASSQDGDLSYNEQFF.

A remark on this clone: At one end, the junction sequence differs from germline, possibly due to a read error. The chain combines TRBV29-1 with TRBJ2-7; D gene unclear. From germline, CDR1 is SQVTM and CDR2 ANQGSEA. This CDR3 is 16 amino acids long. CDR3 in DNA: TGCAGCGTTGAACTCCGCAGTCGGTCGCCCTCCAACGAGCAGTACTTC. Its protein is CSVELRSRSPSNEQYF.

The chain carries TRBV6-1 and TRBJ1-1; D remains unclear. Germline-derived CDR1 and CDR2 are MNHNS and SASEGT. Trimming removed 4 bases at V and 5 bases at J, with 17 bases between. The CDR3 spans 15 residues. CDR3 loop: CASSVIEGDLTEAFF. The CDR3 DNA reads as TGTGCCAGCAGTGTAATTGAGGGAGATTTGACTGAAGCTTTCTTT.

Remarks on this clone: Other DNA sequences from this sample encode an identical CDR3 as well. The chain joins TRBV18 to TRBJ2-3, with D tentatively TRBD1 or TRBD2 (6 bases each). V lost 0 bases and J 4 bases, leaving 8 bases between the germline ends. The CDR3 is made up of 14 amino acids. Germline assignment: CDR1 KGHSH and CDR2 LQKENI. The CDR3, as DNA: TGTGCCAGCTCACCACCGGGGGGCGCAGATACGCAGTATTTT. Amino acid sequence: CASSPPGGADTQYF.

Notes on this clone: The same CDR3 arises from other DNA sequences in this sample as well. The V gene is TRBV5-6, the J gene TRBJ2-7, with D tentatively TRBD2 (5 bases). Trimming removed 2 bases from V and 2 bases from J, with 8 bases in between. The CDR3 sequence is 13 residues long. CDR1 is SGHDT, CDR2 YYEEEE, per germline. CDR3 protein: CASSLGLTYEQYF. CDR3 DNA sequence: TGTGCCAGCAGCTTAGGACTGACCTACGAGCAGTACTTC.

The rearrangement uses TRBV27 and TRBJ2-5; D may be TRBD1 (5 bases). Trimming took off 5 bases at V and 5 bases at J, with 21 bases between the two ends. CDR1 and CDR2 from the germline V gene are MNHEY and SMNVEV (reference sequence). The CDR3 contains 16 residues. The CDR3 protein is CASSPFQGSYGETQYF. The CDR3 coding sequence is TGTGCCAGCAGTCCGTTTCAGGGTTCGTACGGGGAGACCCAGTACTTC.

V is TRBV10-3 and J is TRBJ1-3; D is unresolved. Germline lookup yields CDR1 ENHRY and CDR2 SYGVKD. The CDR3 covers 13 residues. Trimming removed 10 bases at V and 0 bases at J, with 10 bases between. The DNA of the CDR3 is TGTGCCACTGATCCGGACTCTGGAAACACCATATATTTT. Protein sequence: CATDPDSGNTIYF.

This chain links TRBV7-9 with TRBJ2-7; TRBD2 matches at 10 bases. After removal of 5 bases from V and 5 bases from J, the junction contained 15 bases not matched to a gene. This CDR3 is 17 amino acids long. Germline CDR1 reads SEHNR; CDR2 reads FQNEAQ (reference sequence). The CDR3 sequence: CASSPKAISGRINEQYF. CDR3 DNA: TGTGCCAGCAGCCCGAAGGCCATTAGCGGGAGGATCAACGAGCAGTACTTC.

The chain couples TRBV2 to TRBJ1-1; D gene unclear. V was clipped by 1 base and J by 5 bases, with 14 bases between them. The CDR3 runs to 15 residues. The V gene's germline CDR1 is SNHLY and CDR2 FYNNEI. The DNA of the CDR3 is TGTGCCAGCAGTGAAGGTGCGGGCTTGCTGACTGAAGCTTTCTTT. Amino acids: CASSEGAGLLTEAFF.

The V and J genes are TRBV11-3 and TRBJ2-1; 7 nucleotides align to TRBD2. Trimming at V came to 0 bases and at J to 6 bases, leaving 2 bases not matched to a gene. The CDR3 spans 14 residues. Per the germline V gene, CDR1 is SGHNT and CDR2 is YENEEA. CDR3 DNA sequence: TGTGCCAGCAGCTTAGATGGCGGGGGCAATGAGCAGTTCTTC. It yields the protein CASSLDGGGNEQFF.

This clone was found once. With a much larger clone just one base away, this may be a read error. The chain is built from TRBV25-1 and TRBJ2-7, with 7 bases identical to TRBD1. The CDR3 loop spans 13 amino acids. Germline trimming cut 6 bases from V and 0 bases from J; bases unmatched to any gene: 2. Germline CDR1 and CDR2: MGHDK and SYGVNS. CDR3 protein: CASSDRVSYEQYF. In DNA form, the CDR3 reads TGTGCCAGCAGCGACAGGGTCTCCTACGAGCAGTACTTC.

V usage is TRBV27 and J usage is TRBJ2-7; TRBD2 matches 7 bases. Germline CDR1 and CDR2: MNHEY and SMNVEV (reference sequence). The ends lost 1 base at V and 2 bases at J; junction bases unmatched: 8. The CDR3 is 16 residues long. The CDR3 protein is CASSLLYGGGTYEQYF. The CDR3 DNA reads as TGTGCCAGCAGTTTATTGTATGGGGGGGGGACCTACGAGCAGTACTTC.

This clone occurred once. The chain employs TRBV28 and TRBJ2-7; TRBD2 matches 11 bases. J lost 0 bases, V lost 7 bases, and 11 bases had no gene match. The CDR3 covers 17 residues. Germline CDR1 and CDR2: MDHEN and SYDVKM. CDR3 nucleotide sequence: TGTGCCAGCACCTACGGGACTAGCGGCACCTACTCCTACGAGCAGTACTTC. Its translation is CASTYGTSGTYSYEQYF. The complete variable domain, with remaining parts taken from reference TRBV28 and TRBJ2-7, reads DVKVTQSSRYLVKRTGEKVFLECVQDMDHENMFWYRQDPGLGLRLIYFSYDVKMKEKGDIPEGYSVSREKKERFSLILESASTNQTSMYLCASTYGTSGTYSYEQYFGPGTRLTVT.

This rearrangement joins TRBV9 to TRBJ1-2; D might be TRBD1 (6 bases). Per the germline V gene, CDR1 is SGDLS and CDR2 is YYNGEE. The CDR3 covers 12 residues. V was clipped by 5 bases and J by 7 bases, with 12 bases between them. CDR3 region: CASRAGVLGYTF. The CDR3 region has the DNA TGTGCCAGCAGGGCAGGGGTTCTTGGCTACACCTTC. Filled out from reference TRBV9 and TRBJ1-2, the complete variable domain reads DSGVTQTPKHLITATGQRVTLRCSPRSGDLSVYWYQQSLDQGLQFLIQYYNGEERAKGNILERFSAQQFPDLHSELNLSSLELGDSALYFCASRAGVLGYTFGSGTRLTVV.

The chain has TRBV27 and TRBJ2-2; D perhaps matches TRBD1 (6 bases). The CDR3 spans 21 residues. Trimming took off 5 bases at V and 0 bases at J, with 28 bases between the two ends. Looked up from germline, CDR1 is MNHEY and CDR2 is SMNVEV (reference sequence). The CDR3 spells CASSLTQLAPRDTSNTGELFF. In DNA, the CDR3 is TGTGCCAGCAGTCTGACCCAGCTTGCGCCCCGGGACACCTCGAACACCGGGGAGCTGTTTTTT.